The entry that follows covers one T cell receptor (beta chain) sequence. There are many counts of this clone. Its binding antigen is unknown. It has no much larger one-base neighbor in the sample; base qualities were not kept. The cohort consisted of more than 650 healthy bone marrow donors. Cohort members were all nominally healthy when sampled, although unrecorded immune exposures were likely present. The donor tested CMV seropositive and was one of the 289 seropositive cohort members. A peripheral blood sample was provided by each donor, and peripheral blood mononuclear cells were used for TCR beta sequencing. The Qiagen DNeasy Blood Extraction Kit was used to extract genomic DNA from the blood cell samples. The data were taken from a study of cytomegalovirus exposure and HLA in healthy donors (TCRdb year 2017). About the investigation overall: According to an earlier analysis of 587 of the donors, 150 million to 200 million T cells yielded roughly 110 million unique TCR beta sequences and approximately 300 Gb of sequence data. In a later genetic analysis, genome-wide SNP genotypes for about 60% of the 666 donors were used, and that subset was treated as a discovery cohort. Typing coverage differed by locus: A, B, C, DRB1 and DQB1 were typed in roughly 620-630 donors, DQA1 in about 500, DPA1 in some 610, and DPB1 in approximately 450. The T cell repertoires of several hundred subjects were profiled by immunosequencing and related to cytomegalovirus serostatus. To decide whether each TCR beta V gene segment behaved as functional or pseudogenic, an earlier analysis of nearly 600 of the donors relied on high-throughput TCR beta sequencing. The study was designed to test whether signatures of past pathogen exposure could be identified by cataloging public T cell receptors. Across under 500 genotyped donors of the cohort, an average of about 220,000 unique TCR beta nucleotide sequences per donor were sequenced, and 15% to 20% of those sequences were non-productive. A later analysis re-examined previously published TCR beta repertoires from roughly 720 donors and added high-resolution HLA genotyping to investigate patterns of TCR occurrence. Among the roughly 390 genotyped donors, around 79% belonged to the genetic ancestry cluster associated with self-reported Caucasian donors. Alongside the repertoire data, information on donor age, sex, ethnicity and CMV serostatus was compiled. The later analysis used no new phenotypic data to find candidate immune exposures, relying instead on TCR beta sequences and their occurrence across donors. All discovery cohort repertoires had been generated using a single sequencing platform. Roughly five DR-DQ haplotypes were handled as single units for association and clustering, since linkage in the cohort was strong. HLA typing covered class I and class II loci at four-digit resolution. To predict cytomegalovirus infection status, the study combined high-throughput TCR immunosequencing, statistical association of individual TCRs with disease status, and machine learning. Besides the first cohort of roughly 700 subjects, a separate validation cohort made up of over 95 different subjects was used. Approximately 300 gigabases of sequencing data and around 80 million unique TCR sequences made up an early release that covered under 750 HLA-typed donors. Results the study describes overall, beyond this receptor: In a later genetic analysis, fewer N-insertions in productive TCRs were reported among donors in an Asian-associated ancestry cluster than the approximately 710-donor mean. Assigning TCR associations to individual alleles was difficult when HLA alleles, especially DR and DQ, strongly co-occurred. The study gave a list of under 200 TCR beta chains associated with cytomegalovirus. A later analysis reported that several top co-occurrence clusters appeared linked to parvovirus B19, influenza, CMV and Epstein-Barr virus. V-gene and J-gene trimming of TCR beta chains was associated with a missense DCLRE1C variant in a later genetic analysis, and the association was replicated in an independent cohort. A group of highly shared sequence variants was considered likely to be a technical artifact of the sequencing pipeline. Because counts were too low, more than 15 rarely observed V segments, including chromosome 9 orphons, were excluded from the earlier analysis of roughly 580 of the donors. In an earlier analysis of roughly 560 of the donors, most TCR beta V segments were observed in productive rearrangements about 90% or about 30% of the time, broadly matching IMGT annotations. A later analysis found that most CMV-associated TCR beta chains appeared HLA-restricted, with HLA associations seemingly driven largely by CMV exposure. The cohort was sequenced for TCR beta chains only, and without alpha or paired-chain data the features that could be detected were limited. Compared with equally common non-associated chains, HLA-associated TCR beta chains in a later analysis were more clonally expanded and had lower generation probabilities. Because HLA typing was unavailable for some donors at each locus, only the typed subset was used in association tests. In a later analysis, TCR association rates were found to vary across HLA loci, with the most associated TCRs seen for DRB1 alleles and the fewest for HLA-C alleles. Most TCR sequences were seen in very few donors, while some public TCRs were found in many individuals. A further reported finding was that TCR beta sequences accurately predicted the HLA-A and HLA-B alleles for most subjects in the first cohort. A few of the identified cytomegalovirus-associated TCR beta chains were confirmed in vitro to be specific for cytomegalovirus antigens. In both the original and validation cohorts, the classifier was reported to diagnose cytomegalovirus status with high specificity and sensitivity. A later analysis associated 15,000 to 20,000 TCR beta sequences with specific HLA alleles at a false discovery rate of 0.05. Correlated functional status among segregating V segments might reflect linkage disequilibrium, but an unknown experimental factor could not be ruled out. Because the 87-base-pair reads could not distinguish some IMGT-functional V segments, including TRBV6-2 and TRBV6-3, those segments were excluded. The only immune exposure information available for the cohort was CMV serostatus. Presence/absence analyses assumed roughly uniform sequencing depth across donors, an assumption that may not hold. The authors suggested that the approach could potentially be extended to other disease states and immunological phenotypes.

The germline V gene encodes CDR1 SNHLY and CDR2 FYNNEI. Reading from cysteine to phenylalanine, the CDR3 counts 13 amino acids. Of the read, only the CDR3 DNA is kept; its 39 bases are in frame from base 1. V loses 6 bases of germline sequence and J loses 1 base, and the interval between the two ends is 9 bases. The library was generated by the immunoSEQ multiplex PCR assay. The multiplex PCR relied on a mix of 60 forward primers for TCR Vbeta segments and 13 reverse primers for TCR Jbeta segments. A multiplex PCR assay on genomic DNA amplified the CDR3 region of rearranged TCR beta genes. On the Illumina HiSeq System, the amplified TCR beta libraries were sequenced as 87-base-pair reads. From the authors' description of their analysis: In a later analysis, some 80 million unique TCR beta chains were counted across the roughly 700 repertoires, and some 10 million of these chains were shared by at least two donors. To remove PCR and sequencing errors, raw reads were error-corrected and collapsed into unique sequences using a nearest-neighbor algorithm that merged closely related sequences. CDR3 sequences were aligned to IMGT reference sequences to assign V, D and J gene segments. For a sequence to be retained, a match of at least six nucleotides to both a V gene segment and a J gene segment was required. A rearrangement was called productive if the CDR3 had no stop codons and remained in frame with V and J, and every other rearrangement was called non-productive. CDR3 was defined by IMGT convention, running from the second conserved V-encoded cysteine to the conserved J-encoded phenylalanine. In an earlier analysis of approximately 590 of the donors, sequences lacking an unambiguous match to a single V gene segment were excluded. In an earlier analysis of 587 of the donors, a V segment was called functional when productive rearrangements were above 56.7%, and segregating when the standard deviation between donors exceeded 5%. A statistical classification framework was built to diagnose cytomegalovirus status from the catalog of TCR beta chain sequences. In a later analysis, V and J genes were assigned by comparing TCR nucleotide sequences against IMGT/GENE-DB human TR gene sequences. A later analysis assigned CDR3 sequences and most-parsimonious VDJ recombination scenarios with the TCRdist pipeline. A later analysis defined each TCR beta chain by its CDR3 amino acid sequence plus V-gene family, and excluded reads lacking a unique V-gene family. To address suspected cross-contamination and a sequencing artifact, a later analysis removed approximately 590 highly shared, low-generation-probability nucleotide sequences. In a later analysis, a clonal expansion index for each public chain was calculated from normalized within-repertoire ranks of inferred template counts. Generation probabilities in a later analysis came from a VDJ recombination model fitted to out-of-frame rearrangements, and those results were checked against IGoR. Hypergeometric tests were used in a later analysis to score TCR-TCR, TCR-HLA and TCR-CMV co-occurrence, with a repertoire-size bias correction applied to the TCR pairs. A later analysis estimated false discovery rates by permuting HLA or CMV assignments 20 times. In a later analysis, co-occurring TCRs were grouped using DBSCAN, with TCRdist sequence similarity added in when clustering inside HLA-allele-positive subsets. Repertoires with fewer than 30,000 or more than 120,000 public chains, plus five repertoires with anomalous nucleotide sharing, were excluded from co-occurrence clustering. Held by TCRdb, this immuneACCESS table contains in-frame sequences only and omits some clones. Under half of the omission traces to an unresolved V gene where checked; the cause of the rest is unknown. V, J and clone size derive from that table, while D and trimming were established from the DNA sequence. The sample includes about 140,000 clones, with approximately 10% observed a single time. The ten most abundant clones make up roughly 7% of the sample.

The receptor comes from a woman in her 40s in good health and CMV-seropositive. Rearrangement joined TRBV2 to TRBJ1-1; no confident D gene assignment can be made. What was sequenced was PBMCs. The sequence in DNA is TGTGCCAGCAGGAATCGGGGGAACACTGAAGCTTTCTTT. Protein translation: CASRNRGNTEAFF.